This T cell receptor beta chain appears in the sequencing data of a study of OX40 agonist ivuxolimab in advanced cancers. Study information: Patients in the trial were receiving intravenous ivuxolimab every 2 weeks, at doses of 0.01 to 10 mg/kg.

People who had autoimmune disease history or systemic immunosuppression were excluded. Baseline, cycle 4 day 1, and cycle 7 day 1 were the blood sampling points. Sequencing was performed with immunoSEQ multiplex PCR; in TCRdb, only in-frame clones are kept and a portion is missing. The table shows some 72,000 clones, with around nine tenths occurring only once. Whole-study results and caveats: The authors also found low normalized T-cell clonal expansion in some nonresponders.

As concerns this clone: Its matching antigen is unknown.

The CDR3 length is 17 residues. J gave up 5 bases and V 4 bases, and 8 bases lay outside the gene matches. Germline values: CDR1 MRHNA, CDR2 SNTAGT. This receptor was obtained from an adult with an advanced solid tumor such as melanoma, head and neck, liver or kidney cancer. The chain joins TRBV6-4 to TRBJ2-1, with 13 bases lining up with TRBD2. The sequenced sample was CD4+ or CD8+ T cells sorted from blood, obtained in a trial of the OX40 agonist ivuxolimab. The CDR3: CASSVREGTSGNNEQFF. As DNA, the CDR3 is TGTGCCAGCAGTGTACGGGAGGGGACTAGCGGGAACAATGAGCAGTTCTTC.